This TCR beta chain was sequenced in a study of shared clonotypes between healthy human individuals. Regarding the study as a whole: The study found lower generation probabilities in non-shared clonotypes than in those shared by all four donors. Limitation of the genetic and exposure-history diversity represented came from the few donors. Sorted-subset samples were not fully sequenced, rarefaction indicated.

Genomic DNA of each subset was evenly split across several immunoSEQ plates. The repertoire was sequenced with immunoSEQ multiplex PCR; TCRdb's copy has only in-frame clones and lacks some. Among roughly 2.5 million clones listed, around 90% were seen once. The CDR3 has 18 residues. As for this clone: Its specificity is not known.

Material for sequencing was naive CD4+ T cells sorted from blood. The subset here: CD45RA+ positively selected. The receptor was isolated from a man aged 18 to 29 in good health. This chain uses TRBV21-1 with TRBJ2-7; TRBD2 was called by the table and not checked on the DNA. TRBV21-1 counts as a pseudogene. The CDR3 protein is CASSKASVGSSGSYEQYF. Written as DNA, the CDR3 is TGTGCCAGCAGCAAAGCGTCCGTTGGGTCTAGCGGGAGCTACGAGCAGTACTTC.